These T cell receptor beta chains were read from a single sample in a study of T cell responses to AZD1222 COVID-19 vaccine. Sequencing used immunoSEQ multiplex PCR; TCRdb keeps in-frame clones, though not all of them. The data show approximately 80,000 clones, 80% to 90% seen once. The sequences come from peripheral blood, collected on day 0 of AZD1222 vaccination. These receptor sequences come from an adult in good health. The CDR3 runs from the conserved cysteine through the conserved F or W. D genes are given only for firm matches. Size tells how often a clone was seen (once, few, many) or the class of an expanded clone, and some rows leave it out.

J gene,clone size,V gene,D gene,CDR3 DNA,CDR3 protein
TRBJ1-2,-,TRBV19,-,TGTGCCAGTAGTATAGCCCAGGGGAACTATGGCTACACCTTC,CASSIAQGNYGYTF
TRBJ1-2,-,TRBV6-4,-,TGTGCCAGCTCATCCCCCCCCACAAACTATGGCTACACCTTC,CASSSPPTNYGYTF
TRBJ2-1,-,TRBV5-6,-,TGTGCCAGCAGCTCGCCTTTAGGTGAGCAGTTCTTC,CASSSPLGEQFF
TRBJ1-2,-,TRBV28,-,TGTGCCAGCAGTTTACTAAGAGAGGGGTATGGCTACACCTTC,CASSLLREGYGYTF
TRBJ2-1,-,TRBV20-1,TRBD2,TGCAGTGCTAGTCCGGCGGGAGGGAACTACAATGAGCAGTTCTTC,CSASPAGGNYNEQFF
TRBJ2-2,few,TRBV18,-,TGTGCCAGCTCACCAAGCTCCGGGGGATTGGGCACCGGGGAGCTGTTTTTT,CASSPSSGGLGTGELFF
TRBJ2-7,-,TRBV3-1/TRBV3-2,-,TGTGCCAGCAGCCAAGCCAACTACGAGCAGTACTTC,CASSQANYEQYF
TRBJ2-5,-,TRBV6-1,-,TGTGCCAGCAGTTCTGAGACCCAGTACTTC,CASSSETQYF
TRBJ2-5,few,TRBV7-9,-,TGTGCCAGCAGTTCCCGGGACCAAGAGACCCAGTACTTC,CASSSRDQETQYF
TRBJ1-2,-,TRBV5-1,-,TGCGCCAGCAGTCTCAATCGTTTTAACGATGGCTACACCTTC,CASSLNRFNDGYTF
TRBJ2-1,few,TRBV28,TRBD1,TGTGCCAGCAGTGTACCCGCCGGGACAGGGGGCCCCAGCTCCTACAATGAGCAGTTCTTC,CASSVPAGTGGPSSYNEQFF
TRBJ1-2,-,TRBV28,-,TGTGCCAGTAACACGGGCTTGTACTACTATGGCTACACCTTC,CASNTGLYYYGYTF
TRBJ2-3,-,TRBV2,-,TGTGCCAGCAGCCCGACCTTTAGCACAGATACGCAGTATTTT,CASSPTFSTDTQYF
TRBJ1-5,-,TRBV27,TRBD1,TGTGCCAGCAGTTTGGACAGGGGGCATCAGCCCCAGCATTTT,CASSLDRGHQPQHF
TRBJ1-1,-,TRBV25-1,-,TGTGCCAGCAGTGAGCCAGGGTCGGCCACTGAAGCTTTCTTT,CASSEPGSATEAFF
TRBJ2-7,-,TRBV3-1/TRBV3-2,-,TGTGCCAGCAGCCACGGAATCCTGAAGTACGAGCAGTACTTC,CASSHGILKYEQYF
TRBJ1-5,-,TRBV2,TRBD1,TGTGCCAGCAGTGGGGTAGGGGGCCCTAATCAGCCCCAGCATTTT,CASSGVGGPNQPQHF
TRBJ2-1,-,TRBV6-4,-,TGTGCCAGCAGTGAGGGCGCGAGCTCCTACAATGAGCAGTTCTTC,CASSEGASSYNEQFF
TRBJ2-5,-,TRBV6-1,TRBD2,TGTGCCAGCAGTGATATTATCGGCCCGGGGGGAGAGACCCAGTACTTC,CASSDIIGPGGETQYF
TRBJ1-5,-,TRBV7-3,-,TGTGCCACTGACAGGACCATTCAGCCCCAGCATTTT,CATDRTIQPQHF
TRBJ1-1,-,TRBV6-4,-,TGTGCCAGCCAACAAGACATGTACACTGAAGCTTTCTTT,CASQQDMYTEAFF
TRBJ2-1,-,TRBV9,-,TGTGCCAGCAGCGTAGAGCTGAGTTTCAACAATGAGCAGTTCTTC,CASSVELSFNNEQFF
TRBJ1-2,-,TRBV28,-,TGTGCCAGCAGGGGGAATAACTATGGCTACACCTTC,CASRGNNYGYTF
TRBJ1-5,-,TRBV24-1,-,TGTGCCACCAGTGCCTCCCCCAGGGAGTATGATCAGCCCCAGCATTTT,CATSASPREYDQPQHF
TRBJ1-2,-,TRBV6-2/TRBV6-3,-,TGTGCCAGCAGTTACATTTTAGGACAGACCTATGGCTACACCTTC,CASSYILGQTYGYTF
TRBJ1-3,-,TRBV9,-,TGTGCCAGCAGCCTCATTCCGGGACAAATAGGAAACACCATATATTTT,CASSLIPGQIGNTIYF
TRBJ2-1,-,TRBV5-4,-,TGTGCCAGCAGCAAGGCGTGGGGTAATGAGCAGTTCTTC,CASSKAWGNEQFF
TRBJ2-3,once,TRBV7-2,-,TGTGCCAGCAGCCGGTCCCCGACGCAGTATTTT,CASSRSPTQYF
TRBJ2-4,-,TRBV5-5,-,TGTGCCAGCAGCTTGACCGATACCACGTACTTC,CASSLTDTTYF
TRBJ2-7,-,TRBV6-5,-,TGTGCCAGCAAATCTCAGGGAACCTACGAGCAGTACTTC,CASKSQGTYEQYF
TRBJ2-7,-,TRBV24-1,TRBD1,TGTGCCACCAGTGATCCACCGGGACAGGCGACGGGGGAGCAGTACTTC,CATSDPPGQATGEQYF
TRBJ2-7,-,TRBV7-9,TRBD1,TGTGCCAGCAGCTGGGACAGGAACCTCCGCGAGCAGTACTTC,CASSWDRNLREQYF
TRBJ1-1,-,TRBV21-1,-,TGTGCCAACGGAGGGGATAAGGGCACTGAAGCTTTCTTT,CANGGDKGTEAFF
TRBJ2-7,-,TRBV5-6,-,TGTGCCAGCAGCTTGAGGAGCTACGAGCAGTACTTC,CASSLRSYEQYF
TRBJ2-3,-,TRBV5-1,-,TGCGCCAGCAGCGATAGCACAGATACGCAGTATTTT,CASSDSTDTQYF
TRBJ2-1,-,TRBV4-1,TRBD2,TGCGCCAGCAGCCCAAATCTAGCGGGACCCTACAATGAGCAGTTCTTC,CASSPNLAGPYNEQFF
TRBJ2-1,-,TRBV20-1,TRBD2,TGCAGTGCTAGTGGTCTAGCGGGAGGGAATGAGCAGTTCTTC,CSASGLAGGNEQFF
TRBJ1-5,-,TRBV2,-,TGTGCCAGCAGTGAAGGGCCCCTCCTAGACCCCCAGCATTTT,CASSEGPLLDPQHF
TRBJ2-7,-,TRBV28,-,TGTGCCAGCGCTGCGACCGGGACCCTCTCCTACGAGCAGTACTTC,CASAATGTLSYEQYF
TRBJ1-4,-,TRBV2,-,TGTGCCAGCAAGTACAGCCAAAATGAAAAACTGTTTTTT,CASKYSQNEKLFF
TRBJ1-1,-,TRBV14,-,TGTGCCAGCAGCCAGGGGGTCAGGACCACTGAAGCTTTCTTT,CASSQGVRTTEAFF